What follows are 29 T cell receptor beta chains derived from one specimen sequenced in a study of blood T cell repertoires in COVID-19. Sequencing was performed with immunoSEQ multiplex PCR; in TCRdb, only in-frame clones are kept and a portion is missing. Among approximately 380,000 clones listed, 85% were seen once. What was sequenced was peripheral blood. These TCRs come from a woman aged 18-30 years with acute or convalescent COVID-19.

The CDR3 DNA is TGCGCCAGCAGCGACAGACTAGCGGGAGCAACAGATACGCAGTATTTT. It translates to CASSDRLAGATDTQYF. This sequence joins TRBV10-1 and TRBJ2-3; TRBD2 agrees at 12 bases. The CDR3 contains 16 residues. Trimming cost V 6 bases and J 3 bases; bases outside gene matches: 7. Germline V CDR1 and CDR2: WNHNN, SYGVQD (reference sequence).

This clone showed up just once. The rearrangement uses TRBV19 and TRBJ1-2; TRBD1 agrees at 8 bases. The CDR3 runs 15 residues. The germline V gene encodes CDR1 LNHDA and CDR2 SQIVND (reference sequence). V trimming: 5 bases; J trimming: 8 bases; junction bases outside the gene matches: 13. CDR3 coding DNA: TGTGCCAGTAGTCTCCGGACAGGGAGGATGGGCGGCTACACCTTC. Its protein product is CASSLRTGRMGGYTF.

The J gene is TRBJ2-7, the V gene TRBV3-1 (or the pseudogene TRBV3-2); D gene ambiguous. The length of the CDR3 is 13 residues. V lost 0 bases and J lost 1, with 4 bases in between. Germline CDR1 is LGHDT and CDR2 is YNNKEL (reference sequence). CDR3 coding DNA: TGTGCCAGCAGCCAAGACCATTCCTACGAGCAGTACTTC. Residues: CASSQDHSYEQYF.

This rearrangement joins TRBV18 to TRBJ2-7; 8 nucleotides match TRBD2. With V trimmed by 2 bases and J by 4 bases, 4 bases remained unmatched. Germline V gene data show CDR1 as KGHSH and CDR2 as LQKENI. This CDR3 region has 14 residues. CDR3 in DNA: TGTGCCAGCTCACCAGGGGGCGGGAGGTACGAGCAGTACTTC. Encoded protein: CASSPGGGRYEQYF.

The J gene is TRBJ1-3, the V gene TRBV7-9; perhaps TRBD1 as D (5 bases). From germline, CDR1 is SEHNR and CDR2 FQNEAQ (reference sequence). V was shortened by 5 bases and J by 1 base, with 6 bases between the two germline ends. The CDR3 sequence is 13 residues long. The CDR3 DNA sequence: TGTGCCAGCAGCCGGGGGTCTGGAAACACCATATATTTT. The encoded protein is CASSRGSGNTIYF.

This clone was counted a few times. The chain has TRBV3-1 (or the pseudogene TRBV3-2) and TRBJ1-1; D ambiguous. The CDR3 spans 13 residues. The germline V and J ends were trimmed by 4 bases and 7 bases, with 13 bases remaining between them. Germline-derived CDR1 and CDR2 are LGHDT and YNNKEL (reference sequence). The CDR3 protein is CASSLLGEGEAFF. DNA for the CDR3: TGTGCCAGCAGCCTATTGGGCGAGGGTGAAGCTTTCTTT.

The V and J genes are TRBV19 and TRBJ2-4, with a weak D call TRBD1 (6 bases). The CDR3 is 15 residues long. V lost 5 bases and J 0 bases, leaving 11 bases between the germline ends. Germline V CDR1 and CDR2: LNHDA, SQIVND (reference sequence). This CDR3 is CASSAQGSAKNIQYF. The CDR3 DNA reads as TGTGCCAGTAGTGCCCAGGGGTCAGCCAAAAACATTCAGTACTTC.

The rearrangement joins TRBV19 to TRBJ2-1; D is perhaps TRBD2 (6 bases). The ends were cut back, 10 bases at V and 3 bases at J, with 13 bases in the middle. This CDR3 spans 13 amino acids. Germline assignment: CDR1 LNHDA and CDR2 SQIVND (reference sequence). The CDR3: CATGTSFYNEQFF. The DNA of the CDR3 is TGTGCCACGGGGACTTCCTTCTACAATGAGCAGTTCTTC.

This clone occurred once. DNA for the CDR3: TGTGCCAGCAGTCCACAGGGTGTGCAGTACTTC. Translated, it gives CASSPQGVQYF. The chain employs TRBV6-5 and TRBJ2-7, with D perhaps TRBD1 (6 bases). Germline CDR1 is MNHEY and CDR2 is SVGAGI. Deletions cut 5 bases from V and 9 bases from J, with 11 bases between. This CDR3 spans 11 amino acids.

The CDR3 nucleotides read TGTGCCAGCAGTTTTACTAGCGGTTTCACAGATACGCAGTATTTT. Its protein is CASSFTSGFTDTQYF. V usage is TRBV27 and J usage is TRBJ2-3; TRBD2 matches at 8 bases. Germline V gene lookup returns CDR1 MNHEY and CDR2 SMNVEV (reference sequence). The CDR3 extends over 15 amino acids. V shed 3 bases and J 2 bases; nucleotides not matched to a gene: 4.

V is TRBV6-5 and J is TRBJ1-1; TRBD1 is a possible D gene (5 bases). The V gene's germline CDR1 is MNHEY and CDR2 SVGAGI. Trimming left V 3 bases short and J 3 bases short, with 8 bases between. This CDR3 is built from 13 residues. The DNA of the CDR3 is TGTGCCAGCAGTTATAGCAGGGACACTGAAGCTTTCTTT. It codes for CASSYSRDTEAFF.

The chain combines TRBV29-1 with TRBJ1-2, with D possibly matching TRBD1 (5 bases). There are 11 residues in the CDR3. The ends were cut back, 4 bases at V and 7 bases at J, with 10 bases in the middle. Germline lookup yields CDR1 SQVTM and CDR2 ANQGSEA. The CDR3 spells CSVAGDRGYTF. The CDR3 nucleotides are TGCAGCGTTGCGGGGGATCGTGGCTACACCTTC.

The chain couples TRBV4-2 to TRBJ1-1; weak D call: TRBD1 (6 bases). With 0 bases removed from V and 0 bases from J, the gap between germline ends came to 11 bases. Germline CDR1 LGHNA, CDR2 YNFKEQ. The CDR3 is 16 amino acids. The CDR3 loop reads CASSQEDSTMNTEAFF. For the CDR3, the DNA is TGTGCCAGCAGCCAAGAGGACAGCACAATGAACACTGAAGCTTTCTTT.

This chain joins TRBV30 and TRBJ2-5; 8 bases line up with TRBD1. Trimming took 4 bases from V and 2 from J; bases not matched to a gene: 6. Germline V gene data show CDR1 as GTSNPN and CDR2 as SVGIG (reference sequence). The CDR3 sequence is 14 residues long. CDR3 nucleotide sequence: TGTGCCTGGACAGGGACAGGCCCACAAGAGACCCAGTACTTC. Encoded protein: CAWTGTGPQETQYF.

This clone turned up a few times. This chain joins TRBV10-3 and TRBJ1-2; D call uncertain. This CDR3 region has 14 residues. Trimming took off 3 bases at V and 4 bases at J, with 12 bases between the two ends. Germline CDR1 ENHRY, CDR2 SYGVKD. The CDR3 spells CAISERTGGYGYTF. CDR3 bases: TGTGCCATCAGTGAACGAACGGGTGGCTATGGCTACACCTTC.

The CDR3 DNA is TGTGCCAGCAGCTTAAAAGCGGGCGTCGGAAGCTCCTACAATGAGCAGTTCTTC. Its translation is CASSLKAGVGSSYNEQFF. The rearrangement links TRBV7-2 to TRBJ2-1; possibly TRBD2 for D (6 bases). Germline V gene sequence: CDR1 SGHTA, CDR2 FQGNSA. This CDR3 is built from 18 residues. Trimming removed 2 bases at V and 0 bases at J, with 17 bases between. Looking up the rest from reference TRBV7-2 and TRBJ2-1 gives the full variable domain: GAGVSQSPSNKVTEKGKDVELRCDPISGHTALYWYRQSLGQGLEFLIYFQGNSAPDKSGLPSDRFSAERTGGSVSTLTIQRTQQEDSAVYLCASSLKAGVGSSYNEQFFGPGTRLTVL.

The chain couples TRBV7-6 to TRBJ1-2, with 7 bases aligning to TRBD1. Germline CDR1 and CDR2: SGHVS and FNYEAQ. J lost 4 bases, V lost 1 base, and 6 bases had no gene match. The CDR3 covers 15 residues. Here the CDR3 DNA reads TGTGCCAGCAGCTTAGAGGTGACAGGGTTCTATGGCTACACCTTC. It codes for CASSLEVTGFYGYTF.

The chain has TRBV27 and TRBJ1-5; no definite D call. CDR3 length: 13 amino acids. V lost 5 bases to trimming and J lost 6 bases, with 11 bases between them. CDR1 and CDR2 from the germline V gene are MNHEY and SMNVEV (reference sequence). The CDR3 spells CASSERGGQPQHF. CDR3 DNA: TGTGCCAGCAGTGAACGCGGAGGTCAGCCCCAGCATTTT.

This rearrangement joins TRBV10-2 to TRBJ1-2; D is unresolved. In germline, CDR1 is WSHSY, CDR2 SAAADI. Trimming took off 0 bases at V and 1 base at J, with 15 bases between the two ends. The CDR3 runs to 17 residues. Here the CDR3 DNA reads TGCGCCAGCAGTGAGTCCGCGAACGGTTTTTTTAACTATGGCTACACCTTC. Its protein product is CASSESANGFFNYGYTF.

The rearrangement uses TRBV6-5 and TRBJ1-1; 10 bases fit TRBD1. Germline-derived CDR1 and CDR2 are MNHEY and SVGAGI. The V segment lost 7 bases and the J segment 6 bases; nucleotides outside the gene matches: 8. The CDR3 sequence is 14 residues long. CDR3 sequence: CASTKGTGEAEAFF. In DNA form, the CDR3 reads TGTGCCAGCACGAAAGGGACAGGGGAGGCTGAAGCTTTCTTT.

This chain connects TRBV5-6 to TRBJ1-6; a possible D gene is TRBD1 (5 bases). Germline V gene lookup returns CDR1 SGHDT and CDR2 YYEEEE. The CDR3 has 16 residues. V was clipped by 4 bases and J by 2 bases, with 13 bases between them. The CDR3 reads CASSPDRGTYNSPLHF. The CDR3 DNA sequence: TGTGCCAGCAGCCCTGACCGGGGGACCTATAATTCACCCCTCCACTTT.

The V gene is TRBV5-1, the J gene TRBJ1-1; a weak D match, TRBD1 (5 bases). The V gene lost 7 bases and the J gene lost 5 bases, with 21 bases spanning the gap. Germline CDR1 SGHRS, CDR2 YFSETQ. The CDR3 is made up of 15 amino acids. DNA of the CDR3: TGCGCCAGCTCCCGTGGAGGAGGGGATGGGACTGAAGCTTTCTTT. It encodes CASSRGGGDGTEAFF.

The CDR3 DNA follows: TGTGCCAGCAGCCTATGGGCGGACGGACTATACGAGCAGTACTTC. Amino acids: CASSLWADGLYEQYF. The genes are TRBV27 and TRBJ2-7; D is possibly TRBD2 (6 bases). The CDR3 sequence is 15 residues long. CDR1 and CDR2 from the germline V gene are MNHEY and SMNVEV (reference sequence). V dropped 6 bases and J dropped 4 bases, with 19 bases sitting between them.

The gene calls are TRBV9 and TRBJ1-2, with D hard to call. Per the germline V gene, CDR1 is SGDLS and CDR2 is YYNGEE. Deletions cut 4 bases from V and 3 bases from J, with 13 bases between. The CDR3 has 14 amino acids. The CDR3 spells CASSPGQEYYGYTF. As DNA, the CDR3 is TGTGCCAGCAGCCCAGGTCAGGAATACTATGGCTACACCTTC. Using reference TRBV9 and TRBJ1-2 for the parts outside the CDR3, the full variable domain is DSGVTQTPKHLITATGQRVTLRCSPRSGDLSVYWYQQSLDQGLQFLIQYYNGEERAKGNILERFSAQQFPDLHSELNLSSLELGDSALYFCASSPGQEYYGYTFGSGTRLTVV.

A note on this clone: This same CDR3 is encoded by further DNA sequences in the sample. CDR3 sequence: CASSLGLAVYEQYF. The CDR3 DNA sequence: TGTGCCAGCAGCTTAGGGCTAGCGGTTTACGAGCAGTACTTC. The chain uses TRBV7-2 and TRBJ2-7; the match to TRBD2 covers 7 bases. Trimming removed 1 base from V and 4 bases from J; junction bases left unmatched: 4. The CDR3 totals 14 residues. Germline lookup yields CDR1 SGHTA and CDR2 FQGNSA.

The chain is built from TRBV7-9 and TRBJ1-2; D possibly corresponds to TRBD1 (5 bases). Germline CDR1 and CDR2: SEHNR and FQNEAQ (reference sequence). Trimming took 5 bases from V and 2 from J, leaving 12 bases between them. This CDR3 is built from 14 residues. CDR3 sequence reads: CASSGRDWNYGYTF. CDR3 nucleotides: TGTGCCAGCAGCGGAAGGGACTGGAACTATGGCTACACCTTC. The complete variable domain, with remaining parts taken from reference TRBV7-9 and TRBJ1-2, reads DTGVSQNPRHKITKRGQNVTFRCDPISEHNRLYWYRQTLGQGPEFLTYFQNEAQLEKSRLLSDRFSAERPKGSFSTLEIQRTEQGDSAMYLCASSGRDWNYGYTFGSGTRLTVV.

This chain uses TRBV9 with TRBJ1-4; 7 bases are a match to TRBD1. CDR1 is SGDLS and CDR2 is YYNGEE in the germline V gene. J gave up 10 bases and V 0 bases, and 6 bases lay outside the gene matches. The CDR3 length is 14 residues. CDR3 amino acids: CASSVDIRDRKLFF. In DNA form, the CDR3 reads TGTGCCAGCAGCGTAGATATTCGGGACAGAAAACTGTTTTTT.

The CDR3 here is CATSDAGTETYGYTF. CDR3 DNA sequence: TGTGCCACCAGTGACGCCGGGACAGAGACATATGGCTACACCTTC. This rearrangement joins TRBV24-1 to TRBJ1-2; 7 bases map to TRBD1. J was trimmed by 5 bases and V by 4 bases; bases with no gene match: 9. The CDR3 extends over 15 amino acids. Germline V gene sequence: CDR1 KGHDR, CDR2 SFDVKD.

The chain combines TRBV5-6 with TRBJ2-6; D not resolved. The CDR3 runs to 13 residues. Trimming took 4 bases from V and 4 from J, leaving 6 bases between them. Germline lookup yields CDR1 SGHDT and CDR2 YYEEEE. In DNA, the CDR3 is TGTGCCAGCAGCCGCACAGGGGCCAACGTCCTGACTTTC. Translation: CASSRTGANVLTF.